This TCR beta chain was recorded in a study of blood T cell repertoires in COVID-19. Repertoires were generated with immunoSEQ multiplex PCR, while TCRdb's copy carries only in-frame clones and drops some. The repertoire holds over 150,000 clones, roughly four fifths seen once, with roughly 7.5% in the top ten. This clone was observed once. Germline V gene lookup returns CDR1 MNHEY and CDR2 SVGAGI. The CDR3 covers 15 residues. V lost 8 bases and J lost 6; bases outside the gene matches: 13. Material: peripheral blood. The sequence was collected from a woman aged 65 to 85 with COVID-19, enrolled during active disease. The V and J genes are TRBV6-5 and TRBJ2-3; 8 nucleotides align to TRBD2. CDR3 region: CASCTPGGGKDTQYF. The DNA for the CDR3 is TGTGCCAGCTGCACCCCCGGGGGGGGGAAGGATACGCAGTATTTT.